This TCR beta chain was sequenced during a study of T-cell memory formation after mild COVID-19. The CDR3 contains 13 residues. V was pared by 6 bases and J by 5 bases, with 11 bases between. One entry per CDR3 protein, called by TCRdb with MiXCR from the 5' RACE reads. The sample carries hundreds of thousands of distinct CDR3 sequences, roughly 22% recorded once. This receptor was obtained from an adult woman who had mild COVID-19 (a few samples of this study predate the infection). Cell type and time point are not known. The source material was PBMCs or a T cell subset sorted from them (not recorded which). J is TRBJ2-1 and V is TRBV12-3 or TRBV12-4, with D possibly called TRBD1 or TRBD2 (5 bases each). CDR3 DNA: TGTGCCAGCAGGGGGACGCTTAACAATGAGCAGTTCTTC. Translated: CASRGTLNNEQFF.